This T cell receptor beta chain was captured in a study of beta chain features in type 1 diabetes. In its sample, this clone was seen a few times. The sequenced template was cDNA made from the entire isolated RNA. The repertoire was sequenced with immunoSEQ multiplex PCR; TCRdb's copy has only in-frame clones and lacks some. The data contain under 900,000 clones, around a sixth of them singletons. With V trimmed by 4 bases and J by 3 bases, 4 bases remained unmatched. The germline V gene has CDR1 SGHDT and CDR2 YYEEEE. The CDR3 consists of 14 residues. This TCR was recovered from a young woman in good health. Sample: naive CD4+ T cells from blood. The chain is built from TRBV5-6 and TRBJ1-3, with 7 positions matching TRBD1. CDR3 nucleotide sequence: TGTGCCAGCAGCCAAGACAGGGTTGGAAACACCATATATTTT. As protein: CASSQDRVGNTIYF.